Below, one T cell receptor (beta chain) is given with its context. In the source study's methods: Reference gene primer amplification yielded estimated nucleated cell counts. Only in-frame clones appear in the TCRdb table, and some are missing; sequencing was by immunoSEQ multiplex PCR. D and trimming were read from the DNA, whereas the V and J calls and clone size are those reported in that table. Among about 240,000 clones listed, approximately 86% were seen once. This sample is drawn from a study of blood T cell repertoires in COVID-19. Study at large: Collection of acute and convalescent COVID-19 samples took place in the United States, Italy and Spain. PBMCs, B-cell-depleted T cells, or T cells provided the cDNA or gDNA that made up the material.

This TCR derives from an older woman with active or convalescent COVID-19. Sequencing was carried out using peripheral blood.

The CDR3 loop is CASSLAEPQHF. CDR3 sequence (DNA): TGTGCCAGCAGCCTTGCAGAGCCCCAGCATTTT. The genes are TRBV28 and TRBJ1-5; D is undetermined. Germline V gives CDR1 MDHEN, CDR2 SYDVKM. The CDR3 is 11 amino acids. Trimming pared 6 bases from V and 8 bases from J, leaving 8 bases between.